This entry describes one TCR beta chain. Antigen specificity is unknown. Some clones are missing from TCRdb's copy, which holds only in-frame ones; the method was immunoSEQ multiplex PCR. This table holds about 71,000 clones, approximately 91% found once. CDR3 length equals 14 residues. This sample is drawn from a study of OX40 agonist ivuxolimab in advanced cancers. About the study: Patients received intravenous ivuxolimab every 2 weeks at 0.01 to 10 mg/kg. Dose-escalation subjects each had hepatocellular carcinoma, melanoma, renal cell or head and neck cancer.

Study-wide results and limits: Expanded clones were, on average, more numerous among CD8+ T cells than CD4+.

The chain recombines TRBV21-1 with TRBJ2-5; no DNA check was done on the table's D call, TRBD1. TRBV21-1 is given as a pseudogene. This sequence originates from an adult with an advanced solid tumor such as melanoma, head and neck, liver or kidney cancer. The material sequenced was CD4+ or CD8+ T cells sorted from blood, taken in a trial of the OX40 agonist ivuxolimab. This CDR3 reads CASRVTGLQETQYF. DNA of the CDR3: TGTGCCAGCAGGGTCACAGGCCTCCAAGAGACCCAGTACTTC.